This T cell receptor beta chain appears in the sequencing data of a study of response to subunit inactivated influenza vaccine. At least ten counts were recorded for this clonotype. The antigen is not known. Broader study findings: Authors suggested that a seasonal influenza vaccination recruits few new T cells each time.

One entry per CDR3 protein, called by TCRdb with MiXCR from the RT-PCR reads. The sample has 200,000 to 250,000 distinct CDR3 sequences, 12% seen once; the top ten hold 7.8%. The material was non-naive T cells sorted from PBMCs, obtained approximately 15 days before vaccination. This TCR derives from a man in his forties or fifties who received an inactivated influenza vaccine.

The CDR3 loop reads CASSLGGPKTEAFF. Written as DNA, the CDR3 is TGTGCCAGCAGTTTAGGGGGCCCCAAGACTGAAGCTTTCTTT. The chain uses TRBV12-3 or TRBV12-4 and TRBJ1-1, with D maybe TRBD1 (5 bases). The CDR3 runs 14 residues. The V and J ends lost 1 base and 5 bases respectively, with 11 bases between them.